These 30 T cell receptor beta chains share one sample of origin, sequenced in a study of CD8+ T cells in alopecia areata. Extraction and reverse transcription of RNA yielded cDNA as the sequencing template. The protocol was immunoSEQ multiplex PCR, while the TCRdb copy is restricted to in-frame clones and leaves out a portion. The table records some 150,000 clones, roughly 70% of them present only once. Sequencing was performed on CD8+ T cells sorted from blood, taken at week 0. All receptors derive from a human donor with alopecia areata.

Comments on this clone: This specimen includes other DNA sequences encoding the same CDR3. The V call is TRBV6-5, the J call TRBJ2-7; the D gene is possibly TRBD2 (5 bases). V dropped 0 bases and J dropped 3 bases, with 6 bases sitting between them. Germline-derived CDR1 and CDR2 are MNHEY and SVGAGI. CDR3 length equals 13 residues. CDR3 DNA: TGTGCCAGCAGTTACTCCGCGGGCTACGAGCAGTACTTC. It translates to CASSYSAGYEQYF.

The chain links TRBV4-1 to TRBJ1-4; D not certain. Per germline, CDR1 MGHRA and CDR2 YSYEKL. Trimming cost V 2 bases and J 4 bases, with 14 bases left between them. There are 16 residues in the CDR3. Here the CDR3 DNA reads TGCGCCAGCAGCCAAATTGGCTGGTATAGTAATGAAAAACTGTTTTTT. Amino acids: CASSQIGWYSNEKLFF.

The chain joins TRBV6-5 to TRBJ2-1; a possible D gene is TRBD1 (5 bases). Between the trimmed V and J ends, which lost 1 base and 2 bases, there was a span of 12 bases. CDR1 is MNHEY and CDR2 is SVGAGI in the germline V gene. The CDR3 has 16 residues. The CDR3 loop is CASSYYPDSAYNEQFF. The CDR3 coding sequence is TGTGCCAGCAGTTACTACCCTGACAGTGCCTACAATGAGCAGTTCTTC.

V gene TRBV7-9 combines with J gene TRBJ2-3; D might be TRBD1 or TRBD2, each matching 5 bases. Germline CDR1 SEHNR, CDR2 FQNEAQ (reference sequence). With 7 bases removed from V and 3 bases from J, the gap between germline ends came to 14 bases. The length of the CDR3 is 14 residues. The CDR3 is CASIFPGRTDTQYF. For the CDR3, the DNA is TGTGCCAGCATATTCCCAGGGAGAACAGATACGCAGTATTTT.

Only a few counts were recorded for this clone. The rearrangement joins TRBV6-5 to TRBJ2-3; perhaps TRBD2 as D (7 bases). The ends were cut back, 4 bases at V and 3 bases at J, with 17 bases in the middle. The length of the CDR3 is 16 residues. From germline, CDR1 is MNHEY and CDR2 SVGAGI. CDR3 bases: TGTGCCAGCAGTTCTGGAGCGGGGCAGGGGACAGATACGCAGTATTTT. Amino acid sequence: CASSSGAGQGTDTQYF.

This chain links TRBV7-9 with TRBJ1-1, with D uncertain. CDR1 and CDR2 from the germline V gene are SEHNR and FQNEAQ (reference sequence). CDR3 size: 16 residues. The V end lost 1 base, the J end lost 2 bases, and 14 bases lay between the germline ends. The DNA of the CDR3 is TGTGCCAGCAGCTTAGTGGTCGGCAGGAGAAACACTGAAGCTTTCTTT. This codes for CASSLVVGRRNTEAFF.

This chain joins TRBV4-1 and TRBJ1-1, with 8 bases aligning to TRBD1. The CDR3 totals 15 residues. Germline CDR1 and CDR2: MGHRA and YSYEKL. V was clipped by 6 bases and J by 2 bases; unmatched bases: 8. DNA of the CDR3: TGCGCCAGCAGTCGGGGACAGGACTTAAACACTGAAGCTTTCTTT. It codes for CASSRGQDLNTEAFF.

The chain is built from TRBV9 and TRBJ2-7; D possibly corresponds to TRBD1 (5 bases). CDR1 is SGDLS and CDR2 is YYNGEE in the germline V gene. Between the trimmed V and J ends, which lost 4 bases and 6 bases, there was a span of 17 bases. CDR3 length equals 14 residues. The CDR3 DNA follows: TGTGCCAGCAGCACCCAGGGTTTAAATAGCGAGCAGTACTTC. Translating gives CASSTQGLNSEQYF.

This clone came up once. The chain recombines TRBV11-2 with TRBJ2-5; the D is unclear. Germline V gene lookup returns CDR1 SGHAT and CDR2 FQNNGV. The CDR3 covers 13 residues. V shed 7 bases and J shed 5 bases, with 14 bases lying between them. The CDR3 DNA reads TGTGCCAGCACCAGTGTGGGGTGGGAGACCCAGTACTTC. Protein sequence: CASTSVGWETQYF.

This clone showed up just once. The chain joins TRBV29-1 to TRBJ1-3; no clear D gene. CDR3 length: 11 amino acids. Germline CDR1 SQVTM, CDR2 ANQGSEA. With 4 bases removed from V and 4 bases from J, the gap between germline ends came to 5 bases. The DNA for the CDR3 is TGCAGCGTTGTAGGGGGAAACACCATATATTTT. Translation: CSVVGGNTIYF. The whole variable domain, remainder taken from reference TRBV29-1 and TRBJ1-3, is SAVISQKPSRDICQRGTSLTIQCQVDSQVTMMFWYRQQPGQSLTLIATANQGSEATYESGFVIDKFPISRPNLTFSTLTVSNMSPEDSSIYLCSVVGGNTIYFGEGSWLTVV.

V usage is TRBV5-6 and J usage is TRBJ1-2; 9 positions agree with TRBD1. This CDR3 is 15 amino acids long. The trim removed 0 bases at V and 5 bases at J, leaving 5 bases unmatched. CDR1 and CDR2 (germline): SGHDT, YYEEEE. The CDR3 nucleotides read TGTGCCAGCAGCTTGGGGACAGGGGTAAGGTATGGCTACACCTTC. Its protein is CASSLGTGVRYGYTF.

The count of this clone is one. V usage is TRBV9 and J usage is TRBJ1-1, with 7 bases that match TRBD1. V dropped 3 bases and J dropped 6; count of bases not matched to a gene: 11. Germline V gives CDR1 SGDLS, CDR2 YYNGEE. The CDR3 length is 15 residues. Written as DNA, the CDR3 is TGTGCCAGCAGCGGGGAACAGGGGTATTATGCTGAAGCTTTCTTT. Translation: CASSGEQGYYAEAFF.

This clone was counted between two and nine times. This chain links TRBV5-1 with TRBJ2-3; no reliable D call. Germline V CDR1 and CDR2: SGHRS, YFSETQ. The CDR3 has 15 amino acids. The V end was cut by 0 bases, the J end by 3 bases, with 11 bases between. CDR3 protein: CASSLDRIGTDTQYF. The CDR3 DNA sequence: TGCGCCAGCAGCTTGGACCGTATAGGTACAGATACGCAGTATTTT.

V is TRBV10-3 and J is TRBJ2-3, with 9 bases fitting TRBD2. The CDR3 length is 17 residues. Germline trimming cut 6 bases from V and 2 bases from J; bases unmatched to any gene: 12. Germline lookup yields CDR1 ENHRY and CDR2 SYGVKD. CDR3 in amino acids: CAISLSERGESTDTQYF. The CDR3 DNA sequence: TGTGCCATCAGCCTTTCGGAGCGGGGGGAATCCACAGATACGCAGTATTTT.

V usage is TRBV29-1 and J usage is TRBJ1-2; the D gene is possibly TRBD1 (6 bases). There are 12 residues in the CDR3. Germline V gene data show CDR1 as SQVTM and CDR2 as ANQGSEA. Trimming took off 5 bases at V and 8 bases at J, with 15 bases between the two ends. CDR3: CSVPSGGRGYTF. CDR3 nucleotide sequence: TGCAGCGTTCCTTCGGGGGGCCGCGGCTACACCTTC.

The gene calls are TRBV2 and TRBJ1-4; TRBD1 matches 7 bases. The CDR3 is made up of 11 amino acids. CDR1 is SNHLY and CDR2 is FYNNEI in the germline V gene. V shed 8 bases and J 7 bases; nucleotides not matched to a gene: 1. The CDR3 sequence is CASGTAEKLFF. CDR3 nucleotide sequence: TGTGCCAGCGGGACAGCTGAAAAACTGTTTTTT.

For the CDR3, the DNA is TGCGCCAGCAGCTCCCCGGTAGGGTCGAACACCGGGGAGCTGTTTTTT. It translates to CASSSPVGSNTGELFF. The V and J genes are TRBV5-1 and TRBJ2-2; D is unclear. The CDR3 is made up of 16 amino acids. V was trimmed by 3 bases and J by 0 bases, leaving 12 bases between them. The germline V gene encodes CDR1 SGHRS and CDR2 YFSETQ.

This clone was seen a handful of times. The CDR3 loop is CASSHATGEGRMLMNTEAFF. The CDR3 region has the DNA TGTGCCAGCAGCCACGCCACCGGGGAGGGTCGGATGTTAATGAACACTGAAGCTTTCTTT. V is TRBV4-2 and J is TRBJ1-1, with unresolved D. Germline lookup yields CDR1 LGHNA and CDR2 YNFKEQ. This CDR3 spans 20 amino acids. V was cut by 3 bases and J by 0 bases, with 26 bases left in between.

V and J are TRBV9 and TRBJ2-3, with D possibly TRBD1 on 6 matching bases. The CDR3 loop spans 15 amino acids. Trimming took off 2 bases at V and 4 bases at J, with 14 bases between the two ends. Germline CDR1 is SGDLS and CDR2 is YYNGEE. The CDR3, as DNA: TGTGCCAGCAGCGTCTACACAGGGTTTGCAGATACGCAGTATTTT. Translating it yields CASSVYTGFADTQYF. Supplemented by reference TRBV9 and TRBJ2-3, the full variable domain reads DSGVTQTPKHLITATGQRVTLRCSPRSGDLSVYWYQQSLDQGLQFLIQYYNGEERAKGNILERFSAQQFPDLHSELNLSSLELGDSALYFCASSVYTGFADTQYFGPGTRLTVL.

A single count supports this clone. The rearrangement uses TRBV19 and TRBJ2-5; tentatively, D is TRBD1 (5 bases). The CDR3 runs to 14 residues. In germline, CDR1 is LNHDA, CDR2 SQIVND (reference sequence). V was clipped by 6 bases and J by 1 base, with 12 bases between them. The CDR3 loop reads CASSPTGVQETQYF. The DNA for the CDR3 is TGTGCCAGTAGCCCCACAGGCGTCCAAGAGACCCAGTACTTC.

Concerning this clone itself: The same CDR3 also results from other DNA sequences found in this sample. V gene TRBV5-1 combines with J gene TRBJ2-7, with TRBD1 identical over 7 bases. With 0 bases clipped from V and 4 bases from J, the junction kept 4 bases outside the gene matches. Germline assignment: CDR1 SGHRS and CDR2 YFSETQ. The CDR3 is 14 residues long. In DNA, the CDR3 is TGCGCCAGCAGCTTGGGCAGGGGGTCATACGAGCAGTACTTC. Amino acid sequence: CASSLGRGSYEQYF.

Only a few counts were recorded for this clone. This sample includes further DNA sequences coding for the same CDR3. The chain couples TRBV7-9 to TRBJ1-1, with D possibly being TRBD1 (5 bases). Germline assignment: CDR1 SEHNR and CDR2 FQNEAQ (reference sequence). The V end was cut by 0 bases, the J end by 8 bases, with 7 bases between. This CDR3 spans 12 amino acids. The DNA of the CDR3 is TGTGCCAGCAGCTTAGCCGGGACCGAAGCTTTCTTT. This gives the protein CASSLAGTEAFF.

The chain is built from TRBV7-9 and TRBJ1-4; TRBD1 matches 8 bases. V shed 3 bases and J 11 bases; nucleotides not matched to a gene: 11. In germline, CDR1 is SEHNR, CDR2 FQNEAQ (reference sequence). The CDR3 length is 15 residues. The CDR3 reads CASSLEGLDRAKLFF. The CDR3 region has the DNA TGTGCCAGCAGCTTGGAGGGTTTGGACAGGGCGAAACTGTTTTTT.

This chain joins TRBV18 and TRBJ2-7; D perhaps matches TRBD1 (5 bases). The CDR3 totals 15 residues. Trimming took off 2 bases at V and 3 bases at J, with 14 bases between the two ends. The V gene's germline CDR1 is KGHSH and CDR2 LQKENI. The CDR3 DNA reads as TGTGCCAGCTCACCAACGTGGCAGGGTAACTACGAGCAGTACTTC. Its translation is CASSPTWQGNYEQYF.

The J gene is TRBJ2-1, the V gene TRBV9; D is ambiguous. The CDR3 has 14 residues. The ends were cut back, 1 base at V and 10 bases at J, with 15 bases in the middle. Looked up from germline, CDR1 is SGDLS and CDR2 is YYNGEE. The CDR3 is CASSVSLLGREQFF. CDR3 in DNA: TGTGCCAGCAGCGTATCGTTGTTAGGCCGGGAGCAGTTCTTC.

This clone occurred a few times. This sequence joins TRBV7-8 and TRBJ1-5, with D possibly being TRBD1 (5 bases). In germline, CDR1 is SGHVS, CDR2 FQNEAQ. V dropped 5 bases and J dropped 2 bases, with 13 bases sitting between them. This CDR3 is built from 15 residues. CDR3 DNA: TGTGCCAGCAGCGCGACCGGGGGACGCAATCAGCCCCAGCATTTT. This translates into CASSATGGRNQPQHF.

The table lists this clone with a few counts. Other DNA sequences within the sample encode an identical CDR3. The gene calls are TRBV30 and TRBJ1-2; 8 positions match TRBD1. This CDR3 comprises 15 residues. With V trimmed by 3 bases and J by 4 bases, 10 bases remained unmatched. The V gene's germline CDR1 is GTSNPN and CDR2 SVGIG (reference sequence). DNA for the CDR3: TGTGCCTGGAGGGCCCACGACAGGGGTGCCTATGGCTACACCTTC. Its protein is CAWRAHDRGAYGYTF. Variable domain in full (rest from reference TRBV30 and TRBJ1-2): SQTIHQWPATLVQPVGSPLSLECTVEGTSNPNLYWYRQAAGRGLQLLFYSVGIGQISSEVPQNLSASRPQDRQFILSSKKLLLSDSGFYLCAWRAHDRGAYGYTFGSGTRLTVV.

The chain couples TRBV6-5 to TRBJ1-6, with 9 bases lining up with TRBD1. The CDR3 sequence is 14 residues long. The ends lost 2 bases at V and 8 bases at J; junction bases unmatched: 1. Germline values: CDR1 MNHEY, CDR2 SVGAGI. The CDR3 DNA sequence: TGTGCCAGCAGTTACGGGACAGGGTATTCACCCCTCCACTTT. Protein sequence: CASSYGTGYSPLHF.

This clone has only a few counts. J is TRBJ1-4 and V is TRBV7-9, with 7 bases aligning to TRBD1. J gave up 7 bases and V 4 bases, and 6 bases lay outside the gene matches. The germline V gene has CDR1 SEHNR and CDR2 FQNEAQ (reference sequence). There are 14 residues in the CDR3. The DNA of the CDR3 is TGTGCCAGCAGCTGGAACAGGGGCCGTGAAAAACTGTTTTTT. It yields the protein CASSWNRGREKLFF. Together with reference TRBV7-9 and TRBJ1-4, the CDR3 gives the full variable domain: DTGVSQNPRHKITKRGQNVTFRCDPISEHNRLYWYRQTLGQGPEFLTYFQNEAQLEKSRLLSDRFSAERPKGSFSTLEIQRTEQGDSAMYLCASSWNRGREKLFFGSGTQLSVL.

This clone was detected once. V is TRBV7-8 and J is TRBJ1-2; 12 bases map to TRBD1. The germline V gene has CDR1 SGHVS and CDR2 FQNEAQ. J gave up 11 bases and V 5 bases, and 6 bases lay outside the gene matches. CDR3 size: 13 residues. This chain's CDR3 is CASSNTGQGAYTF. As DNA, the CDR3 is TGTGCCAGCAGCAACACGGGACAGGGGGCGTACACCTTC.